This is a list of T cell receptor beta chains from one sample in a study of regulatory T cells in long-lasting Graves disease. MiXCR, applied by TCRdb to the multiplex PCR reads, yields one record per CDR3 protein. The table lists approximately 400,000 distinct CDR3 sequences, about 15% of them singletons. These data also featured in a second study, about T cells in Graves' hyperthyroidism and ophthalmopathy.

This sample comprised peripheral blood mononuclear cells (PBMCs), obtained at new diagnosis, from a patient treated with antithyroid drugs. These receptors were collected from a woman under 40 with Graves disease. CDR3s include the opening cysteine and the closing phenylalanine or tryptophan. The order of the fields is J gene, V gene, D gene, clone size, CDR3 protein, CDR3 DNA. A D gene is named only where the DNA matches it firmly. Clone size is shown for a subset of rows, as once, few, many or a class of expanded clone.

j_call: TRBJ2-5; v_call: TRBV29-1; d_call: .; clone_size: few; cdr3_aa: CSVELGLETQYF; cdr3_nt: TGCAGCGTTGAACTGGGGCTAGAGACCCAGTACTTC
j_call: TRBJ1-1; v_call: TRBV6-1; d_call: TRBD1; clone_size: many; cdr3_aa: CASSDRQGRTEAFF; cdr3_nt: TGTGCCAGCAGTGACCGACAGGGTAGGACTGAAGCTTTCTTT
j_call: TRBJ2-1; v_call: TRBV11-2; d_call: TRBD2; clone_size: many; cdr3_aa: CASSQMVAGENEQFF; cdr3_nt: TGTGCCAGCAGCCAGATGGTAGCGGGTGAGAATGAGCAGTTCTTC
j_call: TRBJ2-3; v_call: TRBV20-1; d_call: TRBD2; clone_size: many; cdr3_aa: CSAEPAGVTDTQYF; cdr3_nt: TGCAGTGCCGAGCCAGCGGGAGTTACAGATACGCAGTATTTT
j_call: TRBJ1-2; v_call: TRBV15; d_call: .; clone_size: .; cdr3_aa: CATSRFRSLTSGYTF; cdr3_nt: TGTGCCACCAGCAGGTTCAGGAGCCTTACTTCGGGCTACACCTTC
j_call: TRBJ1-5; v_call: TRBV20-1; d_call: .; clone_size: many; cdr3_aa: CSARDMQAPRNQPQHF; cdr3_nt: TGCAGTGCTAGAGATATGCAAGCCCCCCGCAATCAGCCCCAGCATTTT
j_call: TRBJ2-7; v_call: TRBV27; d_call: .; clone_size: many; cdr3_aa: CASSPRRDSYEQYF; cdr3_nt: TGTGCCAGCAGCCCCAGGCGGGATTCCTACGAGCAGTACTTC
j_call: TRBJ2-1; v_call: TRBV9; d_call: .; clone_size: many; cdr3_aa: CASSVGTSSYNEQFF; cdr3_nt: TGTGCCAGCAGCGTAGGTACCAGCTCCTACAATGAGCAGTTCTTC
j_call: TRBJ2-5; v_call: TRBV5-1; d_call: .; clone_size: many; cdr3_aa: CASSSPSGKTQYF; cdr3_nt: TGCGCCAGCAGCTCCCCCTCCGGGAAGACCCAGTACTTC
j_call: TRBJ2-7; v_call: TRBV6-2/TRBV6-3; d_call: TRBD1; clone_size: many; cdr3_aa: CASRPGQRSYEQYF; cdr3_nt: TGTGCCAGCAGGCCGGGACAGAGGTCCTACGAGCAGTACTTC
j_call: TRBJ2-1; v_call: TRBV7-9; d_call: TRBD1; clone_size: many; cdr3_aa: CASSGERQGVEQFF; cdr3_nt: TGTGCCAGCAGCGGGGAGCGACAGGGGGTCGAGCAGTTCTTC
j_call: TRBJ2-7; v_call: TRBV7-9; d_call: TRBD2; clone_size: many; cdr3_aa: CASSLKREGRYEQYF; cdr3_nt: TGTGCCAGCAGCCTAAAGCGGGAGGGCCGGTACGAGCAGTACTTC
j_call: TRBJ2-2; v_call: TRBV5-1; d_call: TRBD2; clone_size: few; cdr3_aa: CASSFLAGGTGELFF; cdr3_nt: TGCGCCAGCAGCTTCCTAGCGGGAGGGACCGGGGAGCTGTTTTTT
j_call: TRBJ2-4; v_call: TRBV3-1; d_call: .; clone_size: .; cdr3_aa: CASSYQGLAKNIQYF; cdr3_nt: TGTGCCAGCAGCTACCAGGGGCTAGCCAAAAACATTCAGTACTTC
j_call: TRBJ2-7; v_call: TRBV12-3/TRBV12-4; d_call: TRBD2; clone_size: many; cdr3_aa: CASSLSLTSSFYEQYF; cdr3_nt: TGTGCCAGCAGCCTCTCCCTGACTAGCTCCTTCTACGAGCAGTACTTC
j_call: TRBJ2-5; v_call: TRBV2; d_call: .; clone_size: .; cdr3_aa: CASRVIETQYF; cdr3_nt: TGTGCCAGCAGGGTAATTGAGACCCAGTACTTC
j_call: TRBJ2-5; v_call: TRBV3-1; d_call: TRBD1; clone_size: many; cdr3_aa: CASSLHVTGKNF; cdr3_nt: TGTGCCAGCAGCCTGCATGTGACAGGGAAAAACTTC
j_call: TRBJ2-3; v_call: TRBV12-3/TRBV12-4; d_call: TRBD1; clone_size: many; cdr3_aa: CASRLRQGSTDTQYF; cdr3_nt: TGTGCCAGCAGGCTGCGACAGGGGAGCACAGATACGCAGTATTTT
j_call: TRBJ2-7; v_call: TRBV12-3/TRBV12-4; d_call: .; clone_size: many; cdr3_aa: CASSPIGYEQYF; cdr3_nt: TGTGCCAGCAGTCCGATCGGCTACGAGCAGTACTTC
j_call: TRBJ2-1; v_call: TRBV18; d_call: TRBD2; clone_size: .; cdr3_aa: CASSPETGGSEQFF; cdr3_nt: TGTGCCAGCTCACCAGAGACGGGAGGGAGTGAGCAGTTCTTC
j_call: TRBJ2-3; v_call: TRBV5-1; d_call: TRBD2; clone_size: .; cdr3_aa: CASTSTGLANTDTQYF; cdr3_nt: TGCGCCAGCACCTCCACGGGACTAGCAAACACAGATACGCAGTATTTT
j_call: TRBJ2-1; v_call: TRBV19; d_call: .; clone_size: few; cdr3_aa: CASSTSGESYNEQFF; cdr3_nt: TGTGCCAGTAGTACCTCTGGGGAGTCCTACAATGAGCAGTTCTTC
j_call: TRBJ2-1; v_call: TRBV12-3/TRBV12-4; d_call: TRBD2; clone_size: few; cdr3_aa: CASSRTQSGSEQFF; cdr3_nt: TGTGCCAGCAGCCGGACCCAGAGCGGGAGCGAGCAGTTCTTC
j_call: TRBJ1-1; v_call: TRBV25-1; d_call: TRBD1; clone_size: many; cdr3_aa: CASSDHRGDRATEAFF; cdr3_nt: TGTGCCAGCAGTGACCACAGGGGGGATCGGGCCACTGAAGCTTTCTTT
j_call: TRBJ2-1; v_call: TRBV20-1; d_call: .; clone_size: many; cdr3_aa: CSAPRSQAAPYNEQFF; cdr3_nt: TGCAGTGCCCCAAGGTCCCAAGCGGCTCCCTACAATGAGCAGTTCTTC
j_call: TRBJ2-5; v_call: TRBV30; d_call: .; clone_size: many; cdr3_aa: CAWSPTVEAQYF; cdr3_nt: TGTGCCTGGAGTCCCACGGTGGAGGCCCAGTACTTC
j_call: TRBJ2-2; v_call: TRBV13; d_call: .; clone_size: few; cdr3_aa: CASSSQVTRGSAGELFF; cdr3_nt: TGTGCCAGCAGCTCCCAAGTGACTAGGGGATCGGCCGGGGAGCTGTTTTTT
j_call: TRBJ2-1; v_call: TRBV3-1; d_call: .; clone_size: many; cdr3_aa: CASSQSLRIYNEQFF; cdr3_nt: TGTGCCAGCAGCCAAAGCTTGCGGATCTACAATGAGCAGTTCTTC
j_call: TRBJ2-5; v_call: TRBV5-1; d_call: .; clone_size: many; cdr3_aa: CASSLRQEPKETQYF; cdr3_nt: TGCGCCAGCAGCTTGAGACAGGAACCAAAAGAGACCCAGTACTTC
j_call: TRBJ1-5; v_call: TRBV24-1; d_call: .; clone_size: .; cdr3_aa: CATSSRGVGQPQHF; cdr3_nt: TGTGCCACCAGTTCCCGAGGGGTCGGTCAGCCCCAGCATTTT
j_call: TRBJ2-1; v_call: TRBV18; d_call: .; clone_size: .; cdr3_aa: CASSRSGGPNTYNEQFF; cdr3_nt: TGTGCCAGCTCACGATCCGGGGGTCCAAACACCTACAATGAGCAGTTCTTC
j_call: TRBJ2-7; v_call: TRBV2; d_call: TRBD1; clone_size: few; cdr3_aa: CAGRRTGGDYEQYF; cdr3_nt: TGTGCCGGCAGGAGGACAGGGGGCGATTACGAGCAGTACTTC
j_call: TRBJ2-7; v_call: TRBV9; d_call: .; clone_size: many; cdr3_aa: CASSVKGLPSYEQYF; cdr3_nt: TGTGCCAGCAGCGTAAAGGGTCTCCCTTCCTACGAGCAGTACTTC
j_call: TRBJ2-4; v_call: TRBV7-9; d_call: .; clone_size: many; cdr3_aa: CASTHGQSGEYF; cdr3_nt: TGTGCCAGCACCCACGGCCAGTCTGGCGAGTACTTC
j_call: TRBJ2-2; v_call: TRBV29-1; d_call: TRBD1; clone_size: .; cdr3_aa: CSVPTGAGVGGELFF; cdr3_nt: TGCAGCGTCCCAACAGGGGCAGGGGTAGGCGGGGAGCTGTTTTTT
j_call: TRBJ1-5; v_call: TRBV19; d_call: .; clone_size: .; cdr3_aa: CASRGGGRWWQPQHF; cdr3_nt: TGTGCCAGTAGGGGTGGGGGTCGTTGGTGGCAGCCCCAGCATTTT
j_call: TRBJ2-1; v_call: TRBV7-8; d_call: TRBD2; clone_size: many; cdr3_aa: CASSVKAGGGHNEQFF; cdr3_nt: TGTGCCAGCAGCGTCAAAGCGGGGGGGGGTCACAATGAGCAGTTCTTC
j_call: TRBJ2-3; v_call: TRBV29-1; d_call: TRBD2; clone_size: few; cdr3_aa: CSVEKTSADTQYF; cdr3_nt: TGCAGCGTTGAAAAAACTAGCGCAGATACGCAGTATTTT
j_call: TRBJ2-3; v_call: TRBV24-1; d_call: .; clone_size: .; cdr3_aa: CATSDLSEADTQYF; cdr3_nt: TGTGCCACCAGTGATTTGTCAGAGGCAGATACGCAGTATTTT
j_call: TRBJ2-2; v_call: TRBV12-3/TRBV12-4; d_call: .; clone_size: .; cdr3_aa: CASSLDLGDASGELFF; cdr3_nt: TGTGCCAGCAGTTTAGACCTCGGTGACGCCTCCGGGGAGCTGTTTTTT
j_call: TRBJ1-2; v_call: TRBV5-1; d_call: .; clone_size: many; cdr3_aa: CASSLDSGGSYGYTF; cdr3_nt: TGCGCCAGCAGCTTGGATTCGGGCGGATCCTATGGCTACACCTTC
j_call: TRBJ1-2; v_call: TRBV7-2; d_call: .; clone_size: .; cdr3_aa: CASSKDANYGYTF; cdr3_nt: TGTGCCAGCAGCAAGGACGCAAACTATGGCTACACCTTC
j_call: TRBJ2-6; v_call: TRBV20-1; d_call: .; clone_size: many; cdr3_aa: CSAHGRDTSSGANVLTF; cdr3_nt: TGCAGTGCACACGGCCGGGACACGAGCTCTGGGGCCAACGTCCTGACTTTC
j_call: TRBJ2-1; v_call: TRBV7-9; d_call: .; clone_size: many; cdr3_aa: CASSSIGAGGIRNEQFF; cdr3_nt: TGTGCCAGCAGCTCAATCGGGGCGGGCGGGATACGCAATGAGCAGTTCTTC
j_call: TRBJ1-2; v_call: TRBV28; d_call: .; clone_size: many; cdr3_aa: CASSFAGGHGYTF; cdr3_nt: TGTGCCAGCAGTTTCGCTGGGGGACACGGCTACACCTTC
j_call: TRBJ2-5; v_call: TRBV12-3/TRBV12-4; d_call: TRBD2; clone_size: many; cdr3_aa: CASSTRGGEIDQETQYF; cdr3_nt: TGTGCCAGCAGTACCCGGGGGGGGGAGATCGACCAAGAGACCCAGTACTTC
j_call: TRBJ1-1; v_call: TRBV5-1; d_call: .; clone_size: many; cdr3_aa: CASSLGLNGQFEAFF; cdr3_nt: TGCGCCAGCAGCTTGGGGCTCAATGGGCAGTTTGAAGCTTTCTTT